This T cell receptor beta chain was sequenced in a study of blood T cell repertoires in COVID-19. Per the original data handling: Amplification of reference gene primers was used by the study to estimate nucleated cell counts. The method was immunoSEQ multiplex PCR; TCRdb's version includes in-frame clones alone and lacks a portion of them. That table furnishes V, J and clone size, whereas the DNA furnished D and trimming. The sample records 170,000 or so clones, roughly 87% being singletons. Participant age was roughly 18 to 100 years, and participants resided in fewer than 25 US areas. Participants reported their clinical history, and cohort assignment relied on those reports. The sequence came from a woman between 45 and 65 years old who had recovered from COVID-19. Material for sequencing was PBMCs or T cells enriched from blood (not recorded which).

The CDR3 spells CAISGGQGNSPLHF. DNA for the CDR3: TGTGCCATCAGTGGGGGACAGGGGAATTCACCCCTCCACTTT. The genes are TRBV10-3 and TRBJ1-6; 10 bases map to TRBD1. CDR3 length equals 14 residues. V dropped 4 bases and J dropped 7; count of bases not matched to a gene: 1. The V gene's germline CDR1 is ENHRY and CDR2 SYGVKD.